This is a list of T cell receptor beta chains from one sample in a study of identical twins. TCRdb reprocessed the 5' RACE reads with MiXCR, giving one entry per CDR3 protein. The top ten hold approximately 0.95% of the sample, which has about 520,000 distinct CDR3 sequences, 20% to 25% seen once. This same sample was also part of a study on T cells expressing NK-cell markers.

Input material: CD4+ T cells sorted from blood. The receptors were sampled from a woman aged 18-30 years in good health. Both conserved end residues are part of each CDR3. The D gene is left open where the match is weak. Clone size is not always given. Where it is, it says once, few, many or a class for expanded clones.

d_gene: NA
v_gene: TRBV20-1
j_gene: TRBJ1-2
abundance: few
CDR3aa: CSARTGGGYTF
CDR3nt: TGCAGTGCCAGGACCGGGGGAGGCTACACCTTC

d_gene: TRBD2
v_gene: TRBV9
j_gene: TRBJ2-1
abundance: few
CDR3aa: CASSVTVGLAGSSYNEQFF
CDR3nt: TGTGCCAGCAGCGTAACCGTCGGACTAGCGGGCAGCTCCTACAATGAGCAGTTCTTC

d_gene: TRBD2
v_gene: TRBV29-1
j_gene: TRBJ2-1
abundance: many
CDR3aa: CSVERGTNLNNEQFF
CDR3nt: TGCAGCGTGGAGCGGGGGACAAACCTGAACAATGAGCAGTTCTTC

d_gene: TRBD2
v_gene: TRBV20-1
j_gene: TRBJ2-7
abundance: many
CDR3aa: CSARVGTSHYEQYF
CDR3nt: TGCAGTGCTAGAGTCGGGACTAGTCACTACGAGCAGTACTTC

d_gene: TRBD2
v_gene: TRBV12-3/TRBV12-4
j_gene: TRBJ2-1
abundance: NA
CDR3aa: CASTGLAGGSHKLDEQFF
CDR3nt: TGTGCCAGTACGGGACTAGCGGGAGGGTCGCACAAGTTGGATGAGCAGTTCTTC

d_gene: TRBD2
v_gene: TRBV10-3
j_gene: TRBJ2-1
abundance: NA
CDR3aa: CAISVSGGTSGNEQFF
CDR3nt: TGTGCCATCAGTGTTTCCGGTGGGACTAGCGGGAATGAGCAGTTCTTC

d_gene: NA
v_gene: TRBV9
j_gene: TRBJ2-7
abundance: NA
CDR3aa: CASSWDLLSREQYF
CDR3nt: TGTGCCAGCAGCTGGGACTTGCTGAGCCGGGAGCAGTACTTC

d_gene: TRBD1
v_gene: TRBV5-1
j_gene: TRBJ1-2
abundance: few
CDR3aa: CASSLVGQTSYGYTF
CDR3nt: TGCGCCAGCAGCTTGGTGGGACAGACATCCTATGGCTACACCTTC

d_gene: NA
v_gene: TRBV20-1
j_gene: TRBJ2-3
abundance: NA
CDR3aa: CSALPVGGRGTDTQYF
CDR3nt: TGCAGCGCTCTACCGGTCGGGGGTCGGGGCACAGATACGCAGTATTTT

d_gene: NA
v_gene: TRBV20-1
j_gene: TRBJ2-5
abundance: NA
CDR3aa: CSALHRQETQYF
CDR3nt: TGCAGTGCCTTACACCGCCAAGAGACCCAGTACTTC

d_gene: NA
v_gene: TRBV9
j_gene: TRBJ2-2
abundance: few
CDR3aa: CASSVASAGWGELFF
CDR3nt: TGTGCCAGCAGCGTCGCGTCAGCCGGGTGGGGGGAGCTGTTTTTT

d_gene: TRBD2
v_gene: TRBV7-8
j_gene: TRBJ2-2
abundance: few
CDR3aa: CASRPLEGLGTGELFF
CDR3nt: TGTGCCAGCAGGCCTCTAGAGGGACTAGGGACCGGGGAGCTGTTTTTT

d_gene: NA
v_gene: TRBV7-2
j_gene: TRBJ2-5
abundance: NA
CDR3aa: CASSLAMTRGETQYF
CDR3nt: TGTGCCAGCAGCTTAGCGATGACACGGGGGGAGACCCAGTACTTC

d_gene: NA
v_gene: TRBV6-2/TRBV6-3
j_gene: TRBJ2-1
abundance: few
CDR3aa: CASRPAYITPSF
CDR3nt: TGTGCCAGCAGGCCTGCCTATATAACCCCTTCCTTC

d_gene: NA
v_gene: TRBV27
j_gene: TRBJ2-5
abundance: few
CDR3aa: CASSLSRSQETQYF
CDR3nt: TGTGCCAGCAGTTTATCGCGATCCCAAGAGACCCAGTACTTC

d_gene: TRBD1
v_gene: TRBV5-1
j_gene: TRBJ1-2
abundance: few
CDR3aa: CASSLGDRGLAGYTF
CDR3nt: TGCGCCAGCAGCTTGGGTGACAGGGGGCTGGCTGGCTACACCTTC

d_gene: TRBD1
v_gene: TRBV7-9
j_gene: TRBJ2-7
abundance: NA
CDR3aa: CASSLQTGEHEQYF
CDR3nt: TGTGCCAGCAGCTTGCAGACAGGGGAGCACGAGCAGTACTTC

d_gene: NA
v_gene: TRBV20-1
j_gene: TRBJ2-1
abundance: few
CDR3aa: CSARKGPSSYNEQFF
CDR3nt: TGCAGTGCTAGAAAGGGCCCAAGCTCCTACAATGAGCAGTTCTTC

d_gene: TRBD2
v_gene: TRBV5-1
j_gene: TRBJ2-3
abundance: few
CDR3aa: CASSLASGAGTDTQYF
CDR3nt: TGCGCCAGCAGCTTGGCCAGCGGGGCTGGGACAGATACGCAGTATTTT

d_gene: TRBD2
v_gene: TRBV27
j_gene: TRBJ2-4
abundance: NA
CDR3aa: CASSLTSGVNIQYF
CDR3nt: TGTGCCAGCAGTTTAACTAGCGGGGTCAACATTCAGTACTTC

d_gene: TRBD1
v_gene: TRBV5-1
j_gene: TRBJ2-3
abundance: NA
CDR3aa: CASSMGQGTDTQYF
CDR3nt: TGCGCCAGCAGCATGGGACAGGGGACAGATACGCAGTATTTT

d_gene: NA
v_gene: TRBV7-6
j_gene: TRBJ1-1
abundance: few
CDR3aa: CASSLYNSAATEAFF
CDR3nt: TGTGCCAGCAGCTTATATAACAGCGCTGCGACTGAAGCTTTCTTT

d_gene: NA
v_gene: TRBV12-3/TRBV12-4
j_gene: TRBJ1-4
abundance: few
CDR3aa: CASSFGAVVLFF
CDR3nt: TGTGCCAGCAGTTTTGGGGCCGTCGTATTGTTTTTT

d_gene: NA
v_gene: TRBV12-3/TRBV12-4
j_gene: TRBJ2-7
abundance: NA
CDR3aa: CASSLGFSYEQYF
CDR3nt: TGTGCCAGCAGTTTGGGCTTCTCCTACGAGCAGTACTTC

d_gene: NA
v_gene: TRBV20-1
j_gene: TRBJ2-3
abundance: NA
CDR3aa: CSASQGGITDTQYF
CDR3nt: TGCAGTGCTAGTCAGGGGGGAATCACAGATACGCAGTATTTT

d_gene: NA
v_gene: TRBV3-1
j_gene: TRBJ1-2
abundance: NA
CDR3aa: CASSQTGTQVYGYTF
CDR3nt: TGTGCCAGCAGCCAAACCGGGACACAAGTCTATGGCTACACCTTC

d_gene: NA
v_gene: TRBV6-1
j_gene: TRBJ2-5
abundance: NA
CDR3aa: CASTQWATQGTETQYF
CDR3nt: TGTGCCAGCACCCAATGGGCAACACAGGGAACAGAGACCCAGTACTTC

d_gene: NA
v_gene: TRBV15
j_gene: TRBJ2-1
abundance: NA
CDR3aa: CATSRWGGDGNEQFF
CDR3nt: TGTGCCACCAGCAGGTGGGGAGGCGATGGGAATGAGCAGTTCTTC

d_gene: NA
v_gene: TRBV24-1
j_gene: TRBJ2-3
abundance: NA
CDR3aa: CATSGKDTQYF
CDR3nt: TGTGCCACCAGTGGGAAGGATACGCAGTATTTT

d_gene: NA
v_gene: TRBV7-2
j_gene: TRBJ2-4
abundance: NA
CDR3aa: CASSLGGPLDIQYF
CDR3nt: TGTGCCAGCAGCCTAGGAGGGCCGTTAGACATTCAGTACTTC

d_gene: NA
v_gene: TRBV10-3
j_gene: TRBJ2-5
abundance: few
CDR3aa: CAISPWMQETQYF
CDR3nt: TGTGCCATCAGTCCTTGGATGCAAGAGACCCAGTACTTC

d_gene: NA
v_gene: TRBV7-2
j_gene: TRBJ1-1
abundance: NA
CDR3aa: CASSRSLRGLDTEAFF
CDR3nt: TGTGCCAGCAGCCGGTCTTTACGGGGCCTGGACACTGAAGCTTTCTTT

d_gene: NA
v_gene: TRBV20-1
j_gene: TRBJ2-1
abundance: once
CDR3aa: CSASYSFNEQFF
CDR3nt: TGCAGTGCTAGTTACAGTTTCAATGAGCAGTTCTTC

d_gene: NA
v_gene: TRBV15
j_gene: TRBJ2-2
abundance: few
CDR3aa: CATSTRDTGELFF
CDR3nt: TGTGCCACCAGCACTCGCGACACCGGGGAGCTGTTTTTT

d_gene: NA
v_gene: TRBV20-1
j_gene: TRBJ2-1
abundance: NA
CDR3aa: CSARTGAHYNEQFF
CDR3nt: TGCAGTGCTAGAACGGGGGCGCACTACAATGAGCAGTTCTTC

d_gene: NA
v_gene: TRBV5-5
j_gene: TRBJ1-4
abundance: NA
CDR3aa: CASGLGIGSTNEKLFF
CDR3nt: TGTGCCAGCGGCCTCGGGATCGGGTCAACTAATGAAAAACTGTTTTTT

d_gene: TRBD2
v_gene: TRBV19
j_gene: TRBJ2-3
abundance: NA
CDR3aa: CASSPGTTNTDTQYF
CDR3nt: TGTGCCAGTAGTCCCGGGACTACCAACACAGATACGCAGTATTTT

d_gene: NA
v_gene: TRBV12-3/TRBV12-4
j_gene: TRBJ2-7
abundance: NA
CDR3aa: CASSLGRGDSYEQYF
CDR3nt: TGTGCCAGCAGCTTAGGCCGGGGCGATTCCTACGAGCAGTACTTC

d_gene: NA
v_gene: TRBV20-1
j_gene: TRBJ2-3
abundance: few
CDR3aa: CSAPNRGTDTQYF
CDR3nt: TGCAGTGCTCCTAACCGGGGCACAGATACGCAGTATTTT

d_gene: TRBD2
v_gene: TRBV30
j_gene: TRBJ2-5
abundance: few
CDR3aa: CAWNPSGRETQYF
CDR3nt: TGTGCCTGGAACCCTAGCGGGAGAGAGACCCAGTACTTC

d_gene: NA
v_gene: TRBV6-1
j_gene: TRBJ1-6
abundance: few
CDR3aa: CASSWDRPPNNSPLHF
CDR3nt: TGTGCCAGCAGCTGGGACCGTCCTCCTAATAATTCACCCCTCCACTTT

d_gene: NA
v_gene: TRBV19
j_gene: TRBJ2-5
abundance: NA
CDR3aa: CASSTFALGETQYF
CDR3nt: TGTGCCAGTAGTACGTTTGCCTTGGGGGAGACCCAGTACTTC

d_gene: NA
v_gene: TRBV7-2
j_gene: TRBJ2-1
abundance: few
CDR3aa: CASSFDVRKQFF
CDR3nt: TGTGCCAGCAGCTTTGACGTCCGGAAGCAGTTCTTC

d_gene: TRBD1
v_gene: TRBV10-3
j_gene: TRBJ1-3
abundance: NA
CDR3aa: CAISGGAGTVGNTIYF
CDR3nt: TGTGCCATCAGTGGTGGGGCCGGGACAGTAGGAAACACCATATATTTT

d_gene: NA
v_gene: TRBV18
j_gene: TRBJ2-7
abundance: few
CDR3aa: CASSPGGTSYEQYF
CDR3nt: TGTGCCAGCTCACCAGGGGGGACCTCCTACGAGCAGTACTTC

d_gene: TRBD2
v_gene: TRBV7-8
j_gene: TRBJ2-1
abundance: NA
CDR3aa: CASSRRVAGSREQFF
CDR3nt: TGTGCCAGCAGCCGCCGAGTAGCGGGGTCTCGGGAGCAGTTCTTC

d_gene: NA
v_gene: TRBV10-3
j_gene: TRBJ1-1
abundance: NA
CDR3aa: CAISPTGRAEAFF
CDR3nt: TGTGCCATCAGTCCAACGGGTAGGGCTGAAGCTTTCTTT

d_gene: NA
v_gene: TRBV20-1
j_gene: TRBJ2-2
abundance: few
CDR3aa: CSAAGQLNTGELFF
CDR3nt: TGCAGTGCCGCCGGACAGCTGAACACCGGGGAGCTGTTTTTT

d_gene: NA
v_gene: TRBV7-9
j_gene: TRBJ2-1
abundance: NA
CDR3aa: CASSRGTVNEQFF
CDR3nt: TGTGCCAGCAGCCGCGGGACGGTCAATGAGCAGTTCTTC

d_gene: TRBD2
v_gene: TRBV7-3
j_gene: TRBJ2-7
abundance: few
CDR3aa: CASSPGLEVQYF
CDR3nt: TGTGCCAGCAGCCCAGGACTAGAAGTGCAGTACTTC

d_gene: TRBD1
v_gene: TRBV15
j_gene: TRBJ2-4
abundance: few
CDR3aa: CATHPGGAGKNIQYF
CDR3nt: TGTGCCACCCACCCAGGGGGCGCAGGCAAAAACATTCAGTACTTC

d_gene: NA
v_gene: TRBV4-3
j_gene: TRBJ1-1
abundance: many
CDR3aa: CASSPGQSNTEAFF
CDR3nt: TGCGCCAGCAGCCCAGGACAGTCTAACACTGAAGCTTTCTTT

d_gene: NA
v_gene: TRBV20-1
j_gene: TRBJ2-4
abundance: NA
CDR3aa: CSANSLPNIQYF
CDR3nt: TGCAGTGCTAATAGCCTGCCAAACATTCAGTACTTC

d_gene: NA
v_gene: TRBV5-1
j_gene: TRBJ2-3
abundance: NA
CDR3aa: CASSLAGRADTQYF
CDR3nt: TGCGCCAGCAGCTTGGCCGGGAGAGCAGATACGCAGTATTTT

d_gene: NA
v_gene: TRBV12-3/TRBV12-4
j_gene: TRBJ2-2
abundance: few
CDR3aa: CASSPRWGPGHTGELFF
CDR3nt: TGTGCCAGCAGTCCCCGGTGGGGGCCGGGGCACACCGGGGAGCTGTTTTTT

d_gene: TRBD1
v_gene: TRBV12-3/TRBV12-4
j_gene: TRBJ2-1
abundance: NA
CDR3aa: CASSRWDSQQWQFF
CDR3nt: TGTGCCAGCAGCCGGTGGGACAGCCAACAATGGCAGTTCTTC

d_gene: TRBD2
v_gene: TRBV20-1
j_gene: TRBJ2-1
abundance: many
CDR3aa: CSARPPGLAGAKQFF
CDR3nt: TGCAGTGCTAGACCACCGGGACTAGCGGGAGCTAAGCAGTTCTTC